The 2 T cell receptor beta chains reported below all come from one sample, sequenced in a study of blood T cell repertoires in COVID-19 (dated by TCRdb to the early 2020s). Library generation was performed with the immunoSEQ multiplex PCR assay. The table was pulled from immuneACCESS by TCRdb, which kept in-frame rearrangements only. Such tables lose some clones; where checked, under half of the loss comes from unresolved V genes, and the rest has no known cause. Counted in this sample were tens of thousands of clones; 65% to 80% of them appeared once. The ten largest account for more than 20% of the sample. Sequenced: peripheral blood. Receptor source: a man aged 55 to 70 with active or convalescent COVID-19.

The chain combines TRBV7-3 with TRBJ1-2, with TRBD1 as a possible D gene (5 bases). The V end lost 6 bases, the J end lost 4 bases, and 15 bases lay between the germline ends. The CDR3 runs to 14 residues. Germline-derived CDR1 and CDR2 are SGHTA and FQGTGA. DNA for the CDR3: TGTGCCAGCAGTTCCGACAGCTCTCGCTATGGCTACACCTTC. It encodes CASSSDSSRYGYTF.

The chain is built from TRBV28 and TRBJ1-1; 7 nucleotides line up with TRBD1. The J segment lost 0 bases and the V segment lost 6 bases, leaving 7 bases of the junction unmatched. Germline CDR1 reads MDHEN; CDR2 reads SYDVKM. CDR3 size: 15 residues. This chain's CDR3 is CASRWTGSMNTEAFF. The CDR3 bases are TGTGCCAGCAGATGGACAGGCTCCATGAACACTGAAGCTTTCTTT.